Each of the 12 T cell receptor beta chains below was sequenced from the same sample in a study of T cells after yellow fever vaccination. MiXCR, run by TCRdb on the 5' RACE reads, gives a single entry per CDR3 protein. This table has about 340,000 distinct CDR3 sequences, approximately 3.9% appearing once. The sequencing here drew on PBMCs, taken 5 days after the yellow fever booster vaccination. These receptors all stem from a man aged 18 to 35 who received the YFV17D yellow fever vaccine.

This clonotype was seen only a few times. The gene calls are TRBV6-5 and TRBJ1-1; no clear D gene. V was cut by 8 bases and J by 9 bases, with 13 bases left in between. The CDR3 spans 11 residues. Germline V CDR1 and CDR2: MNHEY, SVGAGI. The DNA of the CDR3 is TGTGCCAGCTCTCAGCGGGGTAAAGCTTTCTTT. Its protein product is CASSQRGKAFF.

The chain employs TRBV4-3 and TRBJ2-3; 11 bases fit TRBD2. CDR1 is LGHNA, CDR2 YSLEER, per germline. V dropped 0 bases and J dropped 2; count of bases not matched to a gene: 10. The CDR3 consists of 19 residues. Here the CDR3 reads CASSQEGLAGGAFTDTQYF. DNA of the CDR3: TGCGCCAGCAGCCAAGAGGGCCTAGCGGGGGGCGCCTTCACAGATACGCAGTATTTT.

This clonotype has at least ten counts. The rearrangement joins TRBV5-1 to TRBJ2-6, with D hard to call. Between the trimmed V and J ends, which lost 4 bases and 3 bases, there was a span of 11 bases. The CDR3 loop spans 15 amino acids. CDR1 is SGHRS, CDR2 YFSETQ, per germline. In DNA, the CDR3 is TGCGCCAGCAGCCCTCAGATGGATGGGGCCAACGTCCTGACTTTC. This codes for CASSPQMDGANVLTF.

This clonotype was recorded many times. The chain combines TRBV11-2 with TRBJ2-1; perhaps TRBD2 as D (6 bases). This CDR3 contains 17 residues. The ends were cut back, 4 bases at V and 0 bases at J, with 16 bases in the middle. Germline V gene sequence: CDR1 SGHAT, CDR2 FQNNGV. The CDR3 DNA follows: TGTGCCAGCAGCTCGGACGGCCTAGCGAGCTCCTACAATGAGCAGTTCTTC. Protein product: CASSSDGLASSYNEQFF. The full variable domain, its missing parts supplied by reference TRBV11-2 and TRBJ2-1, is EAGVAQSPRYKIIEKRQSVAFWCNPISGHATLYWYQQILGQGPKLLIQFQNNGVVDDSQLPKDRFSAERLKGVDSTLKIQPAKLEDSAVYLCASSSDGLASSYNEQFFGPGTRLTVL.

This clonotype was counted many times. This chain links TRBV7-2 with TRBJ2-3; a weak D match, TRBD2 (6 bases). This CDR3 is 14 amino acids long. Trimming removed 4 bases from V and 3 bases from J, with 11 bases in between. Germline loops: CDR1 SGHTA, CDR2 FQGNSA. CDR3 DNA sequence: TGTGCCAGCAGCTACCGGGACTTAACAGATACGCAGTATTTT. Protein sequence: CASSYRDLTDTQYF.

This clonotype was counted ten times or more. In DNA form, the CDR3 reads TGTGCCAGCAGTTACCGTCTGAGCACAGATACGCAGTATTTT. This codes for CASSYRLSTDTQYF. V is TRBV6-5 and J is TRBJ2-3; D uncertain. The V and J ends lost 2 bases and 0 bases respectively, with 6 bases between them. The length of the CDR3 is 14 residues. Per the germline V gene, CDR1 is MNHEY and CDR2 is SVGAGI.

This sequence joins TRBV19 and TRBJ1-2; the D is unclear. In germline, CDR1 is LNHDA, CDR2 SQIVND (reference sequence). The germline V and J ends were trimmed by 3 bases and 0 bases, with 8 bases remaining between them. CDR3 length equals 14 residues. The CDR3 sequence is CASSIVPSNYGYTF. In DNA, the CDR3 is TGTGCCAGTAGTATTGTACCTTCTAACTATGGCTACACCTTC.

This clonotype was counted a few times. The rearrangement joins TRBV7-2 to TRBJ2-5; D is unresolved. CDR3 length equals 13 residues. V shed 5 bases and J shed 3 bases, with 10 bases lying between them. Germline V gene lookup returns CDR1 SGHTA and CDR2 FQGNSA. The CDR3 sequence is CASSPATEETQYF. The CDR3 DNA sequence: TGTGCCAGCAGCCCCGCTACCGAAGAGACCCAGTACTTC.

The chain links TRBV10-3 to TRBJ1-1; perhaps TRBD1 as D (6 bases). The CDR3 runs 15 residues. Germline V lookup: CDR1 ENHRY, CDR2 SYGVKD. V was shortened by 0 bases and J by 0 bases, with 8 bases between the two germline ends. This chain's CDR3 is CAISESGGVNTEAFF. CDR3 DNA sequence: TGTGCCATCAGTGAGTCAGGGGGAGTGAACACTGAAGCTTTCTTT.

The sample holds many counts of this clonotype. The chain carries TRBV29-1 and TRBJ2-1, with D tentatively TRBD1 or TRBD2 (6 bases each). V lost 6 bases and J lost 4, with 19 bases in between. The CDR3 has 15 amino acids. Germline V CDR1 and CDR2: SQVTM, ANQGSEA. CDR3 coding DNA: TGCAGCGTCTCAGCCCCACAGGGAGGTTACAATGAGCAGTTCTTC. Amino acid sequence: CSVSAPQGGYNEQFF.

The genes are TRBV11-2 and TRBJ2-1; D gene uncertain. Trimming took 0 bases from V and 1 from J, leaving 16 bases between them. Looked up from germline, CDR1 is SGHAT and CDR2 is FQNNGV. This CDR3 contains 18 residues. Here the CDR3 DNA reads TGTGCCAGCAGCTTAGATTACCCTGTCTACGGGTCCTACAATGAGCAGTTCTTC. It encodes CASSLDYPVYGSYNEQFF.

This clonotype was counted at least ten times. This rearrangement joins TRBV20-1 to TRBJ1-1; D is uncertain. Trimming cost V 6 bases and J 1 base, with 12 bases left between them. This CDR3 spans 13 amino acids. The germline gives CDR1 DFQATT, CDR2 SNEGSKA (reference sequence). CDR3 nucleotides: TGCAGTGCCGGATCCACAGAGAACACTGAAGCTTTCTTT. Its translation is CSAGSTENTEAFF.